Detailed here is one T cell receptor (beta chain). The antigen is not known. The data are from a study of T-cell reconstitution after alpha-beta-depleted transplantation in children. Study-level results: Newly made T cells mostly supplied T-cell counts and diversity one year after transplant. For some patients, TCRbeta diversity was high at day 60 because of recipient T cells and thymic progenitors that survived.

This CDR3 has 16 residues. Germline V gene lookup returns CDR1 SGHDT and CDR2 YYEEEE. After removal of 4 bases from V and 4 bases from J, the junction contained 10 bases not matched to a gene. The TCRbeta library was prepared with unique molecular identifiers. MiXCR, applied by TCRdb to the PCR reads, yields one record per CDR3 protein. The sample has over 450,000 distinct CDR3 sequences; 8% to 11% are singletons. The chain recombines TRBV5-6 with TRBJ2-2, with 7 bases matching TRBD2. The specimen was PBMCs, collected before TCRalphabeta/CD19-depleted stem cell transplant. The source of this sequence is a child aged 2 to 15 with inherited bone marrow failure, due to receive a stem cell transplant. This chain's CDR3 is CASSAPGTGGTGELFF. The CDR3 DNA reads TGTGCCAGCAGCGCCCCGGGGACGGGAGGCACCGGGGAGCTGTTTTTT.